The rows below give T cell receptor beta chains drawn from one sample of a study of OX40 agonist ivuxolimab in advanced cancers. Assay used: immunoSEQ multiplex PCR; TCRdb lists only in-frame clones, some missing. The repertoire has roughly 100,000 clones, approximately 87% of them found once; the top ten carry around 1.6%. The sample in question was CD4+ or CD8+ T cells sorted from blood, obtained in a trial of the OX40 agonist ivuxolimab. The source of these receptors is an adult with an advanced solid tumor such as melanoma, head and neck, liver or kidney cancer. The CDR3 runs from the conserved cysteine through the conserved F or W.

V	CDR3
TRBV9	CASSVGFSGTGTTEAFF
TRBV6-5	CASRSGQEYNQPQHF
TRBV5-1	CASSLEGTQSTDTQYF
TRBV30	CAWSVRGQVYNSPLHF
TRBV6-1	CASSEGGQPNEKLFF
TRBV2	CASSLANLAGAPDTQYF
TRBV6-4	CASSDTGKGENQPQHF
TRBV19	CASSRGQGAPEKLFF
TRBV29-1	CSAGQGADYEQYF
TRBV5-4	CASRAGATNTEAFF
TRBV7-9	CASSLDWAGTALEQFF
TRBV19	CASSLPGQGRGGYTF
TRBV7-2	CASSPREGLVWYEQYF
TRBV7-2	CASSAAGTAGETQYF
TRBV6-5	CASSYRDSGYGYTF
TRBV5-1	CASSLADSKNQPQHF
TRBV18	CASSTSTDTQYF
TRBV6-4	CASSEGLAGGPQYF
TRBV30	CARTSPGGAGETQYF
TRBV5-1	CASSLDRDEQFF
TRBV7-2	CASSLTGDGTGPYGYTF
TRBV11-3	CASSLNEGEKLFF
TRBV29-1	CTTGVENTGELFF
TRBV30	CAWSAPGGGYTF
TRBV11-2	CASSFGGGRTDTQYF
TRBV5-1	CASSFPQGRSGELFF
TRBV5-1	CASSPGPRSYEQYF
TRBV7-2	CASSSFGTGAYEQYF
TRBV5-1	CASRDGIAGEETQYF
TRBV27	CASRGVREAFTDTQYF
TRBV19	CASSIPSGANVLTF
TRBV7-2	CASSLTSGTGANVLTF
TRBV18	CASSPPGAGPSSYEQYF
TRBV19	CASSTDQTSYNEQFF
TRBV7-2	CASSLGGSYNEQFF
TRBV19	CAIGGTSQETQYF
TRBV27	CASSSAGPYEQYF
TRBV27	CASSLTSGRETQYF
TRBV6-5	CASSYMGEQYF
TRBV9	CASSVGGQRSGNTIYF